These 16 T cell receptor beta chains share one sample of origin, sequenced in a study of shared T cell receptors in the human thymus. TCRdb keeps only in-frame clones here, not all; method: immunoSEQ multiplex PCR. The sample shows roughly 710,000 clones, 80% to 90% of them seen only once. The sample also formed part of further work on human thymus T cells.

Sequencing used thymocytes. The receptors shown here come from a girl under two years old with a congenital heart defect.

This clone was observed a few times. V gene TRBV28 combines with J gene TRBJ1-1; D is undetermined. This CDR3 contains 11 residues. V gave up 6 bases and J gave up 7 bases, with 9 bases separating them. Per germline, CDR1 MDHEN and CDR2 SYDVKM. The CDR3 nucleotides are TGTGCCAGCAGCCGTGTTCGTGAAGCTTTCTTT. It codes for CASSRVREAFF.

V and J are TRBV27 and TRBJ1-3; 7 bases fit TRBD1. J gave up 0 bases and V 11 bases, and 19 bases lay outside the gene matches. The CDR3 has 18 residues. Per germline, CDR1 MNHEY and CDR2 SMNVEV (reference sequence). CDR3 loop: CAYFSGVQGVNSGNTIYF. In DNA, the CDR3 is TGTGCCTACTTCTCCGGTGTTCAGGGGGTGAACTCTGGAAACACCATATATTTT.

The genes are TRBV14 and TRBJ1-1, with D perhaps matching TRBD1 (5 bases). The CDR3 contains 20 residues. With 4 bases removed from V and 1 base from J, the gap between germline ends came to 28 bases. Germline V gene sequence: CDR1 SGHDN, CDR2 FVKESK. CDR3: CASSPTDGYPKGRANTEAFF. The CDR3 bases are TGTGCCAGCAGCCCGACAGACGGATACCCCAAGGGGAGGGCGAACACTGAAGCTTTCTTT.

This clone was seen a single time. One end of the junction varies from germline; a read error may be responsible. This chain connects TRBV16 to TRBJ2-7; the match to TRBD2 covers 11 bases. CDR3 length: 14 residues. Germline-derived CDR1 and CDR2 are KGHSY and FQNENV. CDR3 region: CASSPLAGGAVRDF. CDR3 coding DNA: TGTGCCAGCAGCCCCTTAGCGGGGGGGGCCGTGCGAGACTTC.

The J gene is TRBJ1-3, the V gene TRBV7-2, with 7 bases identical to TRBD1. The germline V gene has CDR1 SGHTA and CDR2 FQGNSA. The junction had 13 bases not matched to a gene; V was cut back by 5 bases and J by 0 bases. This CDR3 comprises 18 residues. CDR3 sequence: CASSPPDRTPSSGNTIYF. DNA for the CDR3: TGTGCCAGCAGCCCCCCGGACAGGACCCCGAGCTCTGGAAACACCATATATTTT.

To note about this clone: One junction end disagrees with the germline gene, perhaps due to a read error. The rearrangement joins TRBV7-8 to TRBJ2-7, with 10 positions matching TRBD1. Germline loops: CDR1 SGHVS, CDR2 FQNEAQ. The CDR3 contains 14 residues. CDR3 DNA: TGTGCCAGCAGTCAAATGAAGTGGGGGACAGGGGAAATCTTC. Its translation is CASSQMKWGTGEIF.

A few counts support this clone. The chain recombines TRBV30 with TRBJ2-5, with 12 bases lining up with TRBD2. The CDR3 loop spans 16 amino acids. V dropped 4 bases and J dropped 4; count of bases not matched to a gene: 10. Germline V gene sequence: CDR1 GTSNPN, CDR2 SVGIG (reference sequence). The CDR3 sequence: CAWNPLAGGGGETQYF. CDR3 in DNA: TGTGCCTGGAACCCGCTAGCGGGGGGGGGCGGAGAGACCCAGTACTTC. The full variable domain, completed using reference TRBV30 and TRBJ2-5, is SQTIHQWPATLVQPVGSPLSLECTVEGTSNPNLYWYRQAAGRGLQLLFYSVGIGQISSEVPQNLSASRPQDRQFILSSKKLLLSDSGFYLCAWNPLAGGGGETQYFGPGTRLLVL.

This clone is a singleton in its sample. The chain joins TRBV28 to TRBJ1-5; TRBD1 matches at 7 bases. Germline-derived CDR1 and CDR2 are MDHEN and SYDVKM. V trimming: 3 bases; J trimming: 7 bases; junction bases outside the gene matches: 15. The CDR3 totals 17 residues. CDR3 nucleotides: TGTGCCAGCAGTTTTTTTGTACCGAGACAGGGTGACCAGCCCCAGCATTTT. The encoded protein is CASSFFVPRQGDQPQHF.

The V gene is TRBV7-9, the J gene TRBJ2-3; 11 bases are shared with TRBD1. Germline V gene lookup returns CDR1 SEHNR and CDR2 FQNEAQ (reference sequence). The CDR3 is 17 amino acids. The trim removed 10 bases at V and 4 bases at J, leaving 16 bases unmatched. The CDR3 coding sequence is TGTGCCACCCGGACGGACAGGGGGCGTCTTCGCCCAGATACGCAGTATTTT. It encodes CATRTDRGRLRPDTQYF.

This clone was picked up a small number of times. V gene TRBV28 combines with J gene TRBJ1-1, with D possibly being TRBD1 (6 bases). Germline CDR1 reads MDHEN; CDR2 reads SYDVKM. The length of the CDR3 is 13 residues. Trimming pared 6 bases from V and 4 bases from J, leaving 12 bases between. CDR3 region: CASRTRGGTEAFF. As DNA, the CDR3 is TGTGCCAGCAGGACCAGAGGGGGCACTGAAGCTTTCTTT.

This sequence joins TRBV6-5 and TRBJ2-7, with D tentatively TRBD2 (5 bases). Germline CDR1 MNHEY, CDR2 SVGAGI. The CDR3 totals 16 residues. The V end lost 0 bases, the J end lost 5 bases, and 17 bases lay between the germline ends. The CDR3 DNA reads as TGTGCCAGCAGTTACTCGACAACCGGGAATTTCCACGAGCAGTACTTC. Residues: CASSYSTTGNFHEQYF.

CDR3 residues: CASSPVGTGTGNTEAFF. The CDR3 bases are TGTGCCAGCTCACCAGTTGGGACCGGGACAGGGAACACTGAAGCTTTCTTT. The chain uses TRBV18 and TRBJ1-1, with 8 bases matching TRBD1. CDR1 is KGHSH, CDR2 LQKENI, per germline. This CDR3 region has 17 residues. V dropped 2 bases and J dropped 1; count of bases not matched to a gene: 9. The full variable domain, completed using reference TRBV18 and TRBJ1-1, is NAGVMQNPRHLVRRRGQEARLRCSPMKGHSHVYWYRQLPEEGLKFMVYLQKENIIDESGMPKERFSAEFPKEGPSILRIQQVVRGDSAAYFCASSPVGTGTGNTEAFFGQGTRLTVV.

The chain combines TRBV4-1 with TRBJ2-5; TRBD1 matches at 9 bases. The germline V gene has CDR1 MGHRA and CDR2 YSYEKL. After removal of 1 base from V and 5 bases from J, the junction contained 5 bases not matched to a gene. The CDR3 covers 15 residues. CDR3 bases: TGCGCCAGCAGCCAAGGGACAGGGGATGTGGAGACCCAGTACTTC. Its protein product is CASSQGTGDVETQYF.

This chain connects TRBV14 to TRBJ2-5, with D tentatively TRBD1 (6 bases). Trimming cost V 0 bases and J 2 bases, with 19 bases left between them. This CDR3 is 18 amino acids long. Germline assignment: CDR1 SGHDN and CDR2 FVKESK. CDR3 residues: CASSQELQGPPDQETQYF. The CDR3 DNA sequence: TGTGCCAGCAGCCAAGAACTTCAGGGGCCTCCCGATCAAGAGACCCAGTACTTC.

There are a few counts of this clone. V gene TRBV4-1 combines with J gene TRBJ1-2, with 7 bases that match TRBD1. The length of the CDR3 is 17 residues. With V trimmed by 0 bases and J by 1 base, 8 bases remained unmatched. Germline loops: CDR1 MGHRA, CDR2 YSYEKL. The CDR3 is CASSQETGTSHNYGYTF. In DNA, the CDR3 is TGCGCCAGCAGCCAAGAGACAGGGACGTCCCATAACTATGGCTACACCTTC.

The chain joins TRBV7-6 to TRBJ1-5; D remains ambiguous. Between the trimmed V and J ends, which lost 2 bases and 4 bases, there was a span of 9 bases. The CDR3 runs 14 residues. Looked up from germline, CDR1 is SGHVS and CDR2 is FNYEAQ. Here the CDR3 DNA reads TGTGCCAGCAGCTTATGGGCGGGGAATCAGCCCCAGCATTTT. Its protein is CASSLWAGNQPQHF.